The 18 T cell receptor beta chains in this list originate from one sample, sequenced in a study of HIV-infected children after antiretroviral therapy interruption. Treatment of the sample: PENTA 11 planned treatment interruption arm or continuous ART arm. Unique molecular identifiers were included in an RNA-based 3' RACE TCR library. TCRdb ran MiXCR on the 3' RACE reads and lists one entry per CDR3 protein. The sample contains around 50,000 distinct CDR3 sequences, 4.3% of which appear only once. The input for sequencing was CD45RA+ CD4+ T cells from PBMCs, pooled from several time points, taken from a donor given antiretroviral therapy, either interrupted or continuous. Subset indicated: naive CD4+ CD45RA+ CD45RO- T cells. All receptors derive from a pool of human donors with HIV.

This clonotype was recorded at least ten times. The rearrangement joins TRBV2 to TRBJ2-3; 7 bases are a match to TRBD2. The CDR3 covers 15 residues. J lost 4 bases, V lost 3 bases, and 7 bases had no gene match. CDR1 is SNHLY and CDR2 is FYNNEI in the germline V gene. The CDR3 reads CASSDGAGVPDTQYF. DNA of the CDR3: TGTGCCAGCAGTGACGGCGCGGGGGTCCCAGATACGCAGTATTTT.

V usage is TRBV6-6 and J usage is TRBJ2-1; 14 bases line up with TRBD2. This CDR3 spans 14 amino acids. After removal of 6 bases from V and 8 bases from J, the junction contained 3 bases not matched to a gene. Germline loops: CDR1 MNHNY, CDR2 SVGAGI (reference sequence). CDR3 region: CASRGTSGGYEQFF. DNA for the CDR3: TGTGCCAGCAGAGGGACTAGCGGGGGTTATGAGCAGTTCTTC.

This clonotype was seen many times. The chain uses TRBV19 and TRBJ2-3; 7 bases are a match to TRBD2. Germline trimming cut 2 bases from V and 5 bases from J; bases unmatched to any gene: 4. Germline-derived CDR1 and CDR2 are LNHDA and SQIVND (reference sequence). This CDR3 has 14 amino acids. The CDR3 here is CASSIRTSIDTQYF. DNA of the CDR3: TGTGCCAGTAGTATACGGACTAGTATAGATACGCAGTATTTT.

This clonotype was seen more than once but under ten times. The V and J genes are TRBV2 and TRBJ2-7; D remains ambiguous. Trimming pared 0 bases from V and 4 bases from J, leaving 4 bases between. This CDR3 has 12 residues. From germline, CDR1 is SNHLY and CDR2 FYNNEI. The CDR3 nucleotides are TGTGCCAGCAGTGAAGCGAAGTACGAGCAGTACTTC. As protein: CASSEAKYEQYF.

The chain is built from TRBV7-6 and TRBJ2-7; D gene unclear. The CDR3 is made up of 13 amino acids. Trimming cost V 1 base and J 3 bases, with 7 bases left between them. Per the germline V gene, CDR1 is SGHVS and CDR2 is FNYEAQ. CDR3 coding DNA: TGTGCCAGCAGCTTAGACAGTATCTACGAGCAGTACTTC. Amino acids: CASSLDSIYEQYF.

This clonotype was found many times. The chain recombines TRBV19 with TRBJ2-4, with a possible D match to TRBD1 (6 bases). The CDR3 is made up of 16 amino acids. The V and J ends lost 1 base and 7 bases respectively, with 17 bases between them. The V gene's germline CDR1 is LNHDA and CDR2 SQIVND (reference sequence). The DNA of the CDR3 is TGTGCCAGTAGTATAGCAGAACAGGGCGGTAGGAACATTCAGTACTTC. Protein: CASSIAEQGGRNIQYF.

The sample holds many counts of this clonotype. The V call is TRBV10-3, the J call TRBJ2-7; 8 nucleotides line up with TRBD1. Germline trimming cut 6 bases from V and 1 base from J; bases unmatched to any gene: 8. This CDR3 has 15 amino acids. Germline-derived CDR1 and CDR2 are ENHRY and SYGVKD. In nucleotides, the CDR3 is TGTGCCATCAGGGACTTAAGACAGGGGTCCTACGAGCAGTACTTC. It codes for CAIRDLRQGSYEQYF.

This clonotype was picked up a small number of times. This chain connects TRBV28 to TRBJ2-5; D is possibly TRBD1 (6 bases). Germline CDR1 reads MDHEN; CDR2 reads SYDVKM. Trimming cost V 7 bases and J 4 bases, with 16 bases left between them. This CDR3 region has 14 residues. The CDR3 DNA reads as TGTGCCAGCACGAAGGGGCCCAGGGGAGAGACCCAGTACTTC. This encodes CASTKGPRGETQYF.

This clonotype was counted between two and nine times. Here the CDR3 reads CASSVTSGTSGGRSYNEQFF. Here the CDR3 DNA reads TGTGCCAGCAGTGTTACCTCCGGGACTAGCGGGGGGAGGTCCTACAATGAGCAGTTCTTC. The rearrangement uses TRBV9 and TRBJ2-1, with 15 nucleotides matching TRBD2. V trimming: 5 bases; J trimming: 1 base; junction bases outside the gene matches: 13. The length of the CDR3 is 20 residues. CDR1 is SGDLS, CDR2 YYNGEE, per germline.

This clonotype was counted between two and nine times. The chain recombines TRBV29-1 with TRBJ1-5, with a weak D call TRBD1 (6 bases). V gave up 7 bases and J gave up 9 bases, with 19 bases separating them. The CDR3 consists of 13 residues. Per the germline V gene, CDR1 is SQVTM and CDR2 is ANQGSEA. The CDR3 loop is CSAGQSPASPQHF. The CDR3 DNA reads as TGCAGCGCTGGACAGTCACCAGCTTCGCCCCAGCATTTT. Filled out from reference TRBV29-1 and TRBJ1-5, the complete variable domain reads SAVISQKPSRDICQRGTSLTIQCQVDSQVTMMFWYRQQPGQSLTLIATANQGSEATYESGFVIDKFPISRPNLTFSTLTVSNMSPEDSSIYLCSAGQSPASPQHFGDGTRLSIL.

V and J are TRBV13 and TRBJ1-5; unclear D gene. Trimming took 1 base from V and 9 from J, leaving 22 bases between them. Per the germline V gene, CDR1 is PRHDT and CDR2 is FYEKMQ (reference sequence). This CDR3 has 17 amino acids. CDR3 amino acids: CASSLEPQAGPAGPQHF. The CDR3 coding sequence is TGTGCCAGCAGCTTAGAGCCCCAGGCGGGCCCCGCCGGGCCCCAGCATTTT.

The table lists this clonotype with many counts. V gene TRBV2 combines with J gene TRBJ2-7; 9 bases are shared with TRBD2. This CDR3 has 17 residues. Trimming removed 3 bases from V and 1 base from J; junction bases left unmatched: 10. The germline V gene has CDR1 SNHLY and CDR2 FYNNEI. In DNA, the CDR3 is TGTGCCAGCAGTGAGTGGGACCTAGCGGGGACTTCCTACGAGCAGTACTTC. As protein: CASSEWDLAGTSYEQYF. Filled out from reference TRBV2 and TRBJ2-7, the complete variable domain reads EPEVTQTPSHQVTQMGQEVILRCVPISNHLYFYWYRQILGQKVEFLVSFYNNEISEKSEIFDDQFSVERPDGSNFTLKIRSTKLEDSAMYFCASSEWDLAGTSYEQYFGPGTRLTVT.

This clonotype was detected only a few times. The rearrangement joins TRBV29-1 to TRBJ1-2; the D gene is possibly TRBD1 (6 bases). The CDR3 length is 11 residues. V shed 2 bases and J shed 6 bases, with 7 bases lying between them. Germline assignment: CDR1 SQVTM and CDR2 ANQGSEA. The DNA for the CDR3 is TGCAGCGTTGAACACAGGGATGGCTACACCTTC. This encodes CSVEHRDGYTF.

This clonotype was recorded a few times. The chain is built from TRBV14 and TRBJ1-2, with D unclear. The CDR3 is 11 residues long. V was clipped by 3 bases and J by 5 bases, with 4 bases between them. Germline V gene sequence: CDR1 SGHDN, CDR2 FVKESK. The CDR3 coding sequence is TGTGCCAGCAGCCAGGGGTATGGCTACACCTTC. Amino acid sequence: CASSQGYGYTF.

CDR3 in amino acids: CASSSALLGNQPQHF. The CDR3, as DNA: TGTGCCAGCAGTTCGGCTTTGTTAGGGAATCAGCCCCAGCATTTT. V is TRBV6-5 and J is TRBJ1-5; D gene ambiguous. Germline loops: CDR1 MNHEY, CDR2 SVGAGI. V was cut by 4 bases and J by 4 bases, with 14 bases left in between. The CDR3 spans 15 residues.

This clonotype has just a few counts. As DNA, the CDR3 is TGTGCCAGCAGGCAAGGGGGCGCGAGCACTGAAGCTTTCTTT. Translation: CASRQGGASTEAFF. The chain is built from TRBV28 and TRBJ1-1; 7 positions agree with TRBD1. The V gene's germline CDR1 is MDHEN and CDR2 SYDVKM. The CDR3 has 14 amino acids. J was trimmed by 4 bases and V by 6 bases; bases with no gene match: 8. Filled out from reference TRBV28 and TRBJ1-1, the complete variable domain reads DVKVTQSSRYLVKRTGEKVFLECVQDMDHENMFWYRQDPGLGLRLIYFSYDVKMKEKGDIPEGYSVSREKKERFSLILESASTNQTSMYLCASRQGGASTEAFFGQGTRLTVV.

This clonotype was seen a few times. The rearrangement links TRBV7-4 to TRBJ1-4; weak D call: TRBD1 (5 bases). CDR1 is SGHVT and CDR2 is SQSDAQ in the germline V gene. Trimming shortened V by 4 bases and J by 3 bases, and 12 bases separated the two germline ends. This CDR3 has 15 residues. The CDR3 nucleotides read TGTGCCAGCAGCTCCGGGGACGGACCTAATGAAAAACTGTTTTTT. Its translation is CASSSGDGPNEKLFF.

By sample share, this clonotype is medium-sized. The chain carries TRBV6-5 and TRBJ1-6, with unresolved D. Per germline, CDR1 MNHEY and CDR2 SVGAGI. Trimming shortened V by 3 bases and J by 7 bases, and 16 bases separated the two germline ends. The CDR3 has 16 amino acids. The CDR3, as DNA: TGTGCCAGCAGTTATTCGGCTACAGCCTTGAATTCACCCCTCCACTTT. Protein sequence: CASSYSATALNSPLHF.